This T cell receptor (beta chain) was identified in a study of blood T cell repertoires in COVID-19. Study-wide background: Samples of COVID-19 (acute and convalescent) were obtained from the United States, Italy and Spain. Sample material is recorded as cDNA or gDNA derived from T cells, B-cell-depleted T cells, or PBMCs.

In the original analysis: Reference gene primers were amplified, and this amplification served to estimate nucleated cell counts. The table came from immunoSEQ multiplex PCR; TCRdb's copy has only in-frame clones and leaves some out. Clone size and V and J calls were adopted from that table, with D and trimming inferred from the DNA. Seen here are 140,000 to 150,000 clones, over 75% observed once, and the top ten hold more than 40%. This clonotype originated in a human donor in a cohort sampled during active COVID-19. The source material was peripheral blood.

The chain's CDR3 is CASSVGLYNSPLHF. DNA for the CDR3: TGCGCCAGCAGCGTGGGCCTATATAATTCACCCCTCCACTTT. The V call is TRBV5-1, the J call TRBJ1-6; D remains ambiguous. CDR3 length equals 14 residues. In germline, CDR1 is SGHRS, CDR2 YFSETQ. The V end was cut by 4 bases, the J end by 4 bases, with 9 bases between.